This T cell receptor beta chain was obtained from a study of T cell changes during pregnancy in multiple sclerosis. This CDR3 contains 16 residues. CDR1 and CDR2 from the germline V gene are SGHTS and YDEGEE. J lost 4 bases, V lost 0 bases, and 6 bases had no gene match. Sequencing was performed with immunoSEQ multiplex PCR; in TCRdb, only in-frame clones are kept and a portion is missing. The sample consists of 90,000 to 150,000 clones, about 93% of them appearing once. V usage is TRBV5-8 and J usage is TRBJ2-2; TRBD2 matches 7 bases. The sequence was collected from a female donor with multiple sclerosis, enrolled in a pregnancy study. Here the sequenced sample was peripheral blood, taken before pregnancy. The DNA for the CDR3 is TGTGCCAGCAGCTTGGGGGTAGCGGGTCGCACCGGGGAGCTGTTTTTT. It codes for CASSLGVAGRTGELFF.